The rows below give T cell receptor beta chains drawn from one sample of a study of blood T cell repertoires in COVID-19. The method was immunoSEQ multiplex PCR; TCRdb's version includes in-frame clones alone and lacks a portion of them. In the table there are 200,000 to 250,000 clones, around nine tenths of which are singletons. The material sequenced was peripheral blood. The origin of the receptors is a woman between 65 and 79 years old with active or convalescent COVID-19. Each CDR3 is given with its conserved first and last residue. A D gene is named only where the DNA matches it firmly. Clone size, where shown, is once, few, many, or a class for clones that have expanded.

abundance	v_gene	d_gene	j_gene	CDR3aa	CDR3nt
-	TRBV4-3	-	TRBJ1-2	CASSQDWAGTRNYGYTF	TGCGCCAGCAGCCAAGATTGGGCAGGGACACGTAACTATGGCTACACCTTC
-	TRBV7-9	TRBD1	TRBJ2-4	CASSRTGVGAKNIQYF	TGTGCCAGCAGCCGTACAGGGGTAGGGGCCAAAAACATTCAGTACTTC
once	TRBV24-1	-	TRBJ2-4	CATSDVAKNIQYF	TGTGCCACCAGTGACGTGGCCAAAAACATTCAGTACTTC
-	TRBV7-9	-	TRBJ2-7	CASSLSQGEQYF	TGTGCCAGCAGCTTATCTCAGGGCGAGCAGTACTTC
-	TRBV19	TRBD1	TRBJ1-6	CASRTRGQEGYNSPLHF	TGTGCCAGTAGGACCAGGGGGCAGGAGGGCTATAATTCACCCCTCCACTTT
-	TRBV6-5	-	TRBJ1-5	CASRITRNQPQHF	TGTGCCAGTCGAATCACGAGGAATCAGCCCCAGCATTTT
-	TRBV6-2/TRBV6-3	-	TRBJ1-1	CASSPPVWRGTEAFF	TGTGCCAGCAGTCCACCGGTCTGGAGGGGCACTGAAGCTTTCTTT
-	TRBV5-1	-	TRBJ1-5	CASSLTGSGQPQHF	TGCGCCAGCAGCCTTACAGGGTCGGGTCAGCCCCAGCATTTT
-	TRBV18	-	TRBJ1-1	CASSPPAGVDTEAFF	TGTGCCAGCTCACCACCGGCGGGGGTCGACACTGAAGCTTTCTTT
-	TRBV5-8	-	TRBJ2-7	CASSYPGNEQYF	TGTGCCAGCAGCTATCCAGGGAACGAGCAGTACTTC
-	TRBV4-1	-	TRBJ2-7	CASSQDSGQSRSDEQYF	TGCGCCAGCAGCCAAGATTCAGGACAAAGCCGTTCAGACGAGCAGTACTTC
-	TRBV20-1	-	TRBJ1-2	CSASRAGYGYTF	TGCAGTGCTAGTCGCGCAGGCTATGGCTACACCTTC
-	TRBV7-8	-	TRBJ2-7	CASSSRQSYEQYF	TGTGCCAGCAGCTCCAGACAGTCCTACGAGCAGTACTTC
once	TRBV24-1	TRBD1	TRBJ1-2	CATRDRGQVSYTF	TGTGCCACACGGGACAGGGGGCAGGTTAGCTACACCTTC
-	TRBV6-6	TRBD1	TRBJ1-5	CASSQRSGSGGIYSNQPQHF	TGTGCCAGCAGTCAGAGGTCGGGATCAGGGGGAATTTATAGCAATCAGCCCCAGCATTTT
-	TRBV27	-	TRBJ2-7	CASSSRQISYEQYF	TGTGCCAGCAGTTCCAGACAGATCTCCTACGAGCAGTACTTC
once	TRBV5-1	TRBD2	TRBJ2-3	CASSLLPGGGVDTQYF	TGCGCCAGCAGCTTATTGCCCGGGGGGGGTGTGGATACGCAGTATTTT
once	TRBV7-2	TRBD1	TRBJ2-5	CASSLRGTGGLQETQYF	TGTGCCAGCAGCTTGCGCGGAACAGGGGGCCTCCAAGAGACCCAGTACTTC
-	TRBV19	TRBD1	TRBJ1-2	CASTATAGTVRSYTF	TGTGCCAGTACCGCCACCGCCGGGACAGTTAGGAGCTACACCTTC
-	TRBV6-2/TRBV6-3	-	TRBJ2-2	CASSYSRGTGELFF	TGTGCCAGCAGTTACTCGAGAGGAACCGGGGAGCTGTTTTTT
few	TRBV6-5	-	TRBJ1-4	CASRRVGTSNEKLFF	TGTGCCAGCCGACGAGTGGGGACTTCTAATGAAAAACTGTTTTTT
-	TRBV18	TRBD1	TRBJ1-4	CASSHDRGSEKLFF	TGTGCCAGCTCACACGACAGGGGATCCGAAAAACTGTTTTTT
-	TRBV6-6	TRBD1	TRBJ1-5	CASTRQGAQPQHF	TGTGCCAGCACCAGACAGGGGGCTCAGCCCCAGCATTTT
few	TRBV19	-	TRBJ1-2	CASSDRLLYGYTF	TGTGCCAGTAGTGATCGACTCCTCTATGGCTACACCTTC
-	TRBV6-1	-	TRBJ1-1	CASSEGLVNTEAFF	TGTGCCAGCAGTGAAGGACTAGTGAACACTGAAGCTTTCTTT
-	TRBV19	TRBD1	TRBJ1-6	CASHLGTGINSPLHF	TGTGCCAGTCACTTGGGGACAGGGATTAATTCACCCCTCCACTTT
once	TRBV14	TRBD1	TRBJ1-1	CASSQYGQGVGARTEAFF	TGTGCCAGCAGCCAATATGGACAGGGTGTGGGGGCAAGAACTGAAGCTTTCTTT
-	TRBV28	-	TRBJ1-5	CASSGGGGYGSNQPQHF	TGTGCCAGCAGTGGGGGTGGGGGCTACGGGAGCAATCAGCCCCAGCATTTT
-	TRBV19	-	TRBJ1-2	CASSNRRPPNYGYTF	TGTGCCAGTAGTAACAGGAGACCTCCTAACTATGGCTACACCTTC
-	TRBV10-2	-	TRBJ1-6	CASSEQGNSPLHF	TGCGCCAGCAGTGAGCAGGGGAATTCACCCCTCCACTTT
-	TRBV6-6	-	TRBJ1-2	CASTEQVYYGYTF	TGTGCCAGCACCGAACAGGTTTACTATGGCTACACCTTC
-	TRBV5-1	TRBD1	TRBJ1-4	CASSPLGQGEKLFF	TGCGCCAGCAGCCCACTCGGACAGGGTGAAAAACTGTTTTTT
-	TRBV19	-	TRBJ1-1	CASSIGSRAGAEAFF	TGTGCCAGTAGTATAGGCTCCAGGGCAGGCGCTGAAGCTTTCTTT
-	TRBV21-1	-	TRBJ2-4	CASSKAPNSLAKNIQYF	TGTGCCAGCAGCAAAGCTCCTAACAGTCTAGCCAAAAACATTCAGTACTTC
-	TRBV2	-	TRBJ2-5	CASSPVPQETQYF	TGTGCCAGCTCTCCCGTCCCCCAAGAGACCCAGTACTTC
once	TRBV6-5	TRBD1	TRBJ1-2	CASRTQGDNGYTF	TGTGCCAGCAGGACACAGGGGGATAATGGCTACACCTTC
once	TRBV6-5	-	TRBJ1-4	CASSYYASWGVEKLFF	TGTGCCAGCAGTTACTATGCTAGTTGGGGAGTGGAAAAACTGTTTTTT
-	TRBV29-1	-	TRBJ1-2	CSVDQGLNYGYTF	TGCAGCGTTGATCAGGGGCTGAACTATGGCTACACCTTC
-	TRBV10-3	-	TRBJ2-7	CAISGYEKYEQYF	TGTGCCATCAGTGGTTATGAGAAATACGAGCAGTACTTC
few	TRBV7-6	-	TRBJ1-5	CASSLGVRDNQPQHF	TGTGCCAGCAGCTTAGGGGTGAGGGACAATCAGCCCCAGCATTTT
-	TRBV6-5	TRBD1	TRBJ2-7	CASSSVTGFPYEQYF	TGTGCCAGCAGTTCCGTGACAGGGTTCCCCTACGAGCAGTACTTC